This TCR beta chain was profiled in a study of regulatory T cells in long-lasting Graves disease. This clonotype was found a few times. HTBI primers from iRepertoire and Arm-PCR of CDR3 regions yielded the TCR beta libraries. In the authors' methods: Analysis of the samples identified around 60 TRBV and 14 TRBJ segments. TCRdb re-called the multiplex PCR reads with MiXCR, one entry per CDR3 protein. The V and J calls reflect TCRdb's pipeline rather than the authors' work. The table records some 340,000 distinct CDR3 sequences, roughly 25% of them present only once. V was shortened by 2 bases and J by 7 bases, with 12 bases between the two germline ends. Germline assignment: CDR1 KGHSH and CDR2 LQKENI. The CDR3 is made up of 13 amino acids. Time point here: persistent/refractory GD, antithyroid drugs over 5 years with positive TRAb. Isolated PBMC RNA provided the starting material for the TCR library.

Material: peripheral blood mononuclear cells (PBMCs), obtained when the disease was refractory, from a patient treated with antithyroid drugs. This TCR derives from a woman in her forties with Graves disease. This chain joins TRBV18 and TRBJ2-7, with D hard to call. The CDR3 sequence is CASSPSTLTEQYF. CDR3 sequence (DNA): TGTGCCAGCTCACCAAGCACGCTTACGGAGCAGTACTTC.